A selection of T cell receptor beta chains follows, all from one sample in a study of blood T cells in healthy people across ages. TCRdb re-called the 5' RACE reads with MiXCR, one entry per CDR3 protein. Of about 1.5 million distinct CDR3 sequences in the sample, roughly 43% were seen once. Sequences were obtained from blood. All receptors derive from a woman younger than 30 in good health. Each CDR3 is given with its conserved first and last residue.

j_call,v_call,cdr3_aa
TRBJ1-4,TRBV9,CASSLMGGKLFF
TRBJ2-5,TRBV4-2,CAGSQEVTSWGKETQYF
TRBJ2-7,TRBV10-3,CAISAYLYEQYF
TRBJ2-1,TRBV7-8,CASSLSPLLPYNEQFF
TRBJ2-5,TRBV5-1,CASKMGQGKETQYF
TRBJ1-2,TRBV9,CASRRDSYGYTF
TRBJ1-2,TRBV12-3/TRBV12-4,CASSSPGRYGYTF
TRBJ1-5,TRBV20-1,CSAREPTGPGQPQHF
TRBJ2-1,TRBV28,CSSRVRGREQFF
TRBJ2-1,TRBV9,CASSAGLAATLSYNEQFF